Below, one T cell receptor beta chain is given with its context. The target antigen is unknown. The germline V gene encodes CDR1 SGHAT and CDR2 FQNNGV. V shed 3 bases and J shed 1 base, with 16 bases lying between them. This CDR3 is 16 amino acids long. Time point denoted: blood 2 weeks post-SBRT. Treatment reported: 15 Gy SBRT to primary tumor, nephrectomy 4 weeks later. Serial blood draws occurred at baseline and 2 and 4 weeks post-SBRT. This entry comes from a study of radiation and T cells in renal cell carcinoma. Across the study: Nephrectomy followed 15 Gy stereotactic body radiation by 4 weeks.

Overall study results and limits: From baseline, blood top tumor clonotypes peaked at 2 weeks post-radiation.

Here immunoSEQ multiplex PCR was the method, and the copy in TCRdb shows in-frame clones only, minus some. The data hold roughly 150,000 clones, with around 90% observed a single time. The V and J genes are TRBV11-2 and TRBJ2-7, with a tentative D call TRBD2 (5 bases). The material was blood, obtained from a patient whose treatment included radiotherapy and nephrectomy. The receptor comes from a woman between 45 and 65 years old with renal cell carcinoma. CDR3 DNA: TGTGCCAGCAGCTTGGGATCGAATCGGGGATCCTACGAGCAGTACTTC. This sequence encodes CASSLGSNRGSYEQYF.